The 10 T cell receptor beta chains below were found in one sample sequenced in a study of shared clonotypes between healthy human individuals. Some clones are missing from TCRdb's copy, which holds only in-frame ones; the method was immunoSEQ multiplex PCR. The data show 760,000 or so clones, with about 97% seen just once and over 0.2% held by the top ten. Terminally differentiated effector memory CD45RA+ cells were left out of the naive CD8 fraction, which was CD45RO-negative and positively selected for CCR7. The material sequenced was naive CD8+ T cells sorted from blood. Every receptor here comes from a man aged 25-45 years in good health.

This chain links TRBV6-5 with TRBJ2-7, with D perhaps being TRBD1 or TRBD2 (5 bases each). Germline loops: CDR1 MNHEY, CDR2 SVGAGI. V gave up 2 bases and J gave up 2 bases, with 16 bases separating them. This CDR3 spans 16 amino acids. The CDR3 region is CASSYGDWGKPYEQYF. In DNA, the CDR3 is TGTGCCAGCAGTTACGGCGATTGGGGGAAACCCTACGAGCAGTACTTC.

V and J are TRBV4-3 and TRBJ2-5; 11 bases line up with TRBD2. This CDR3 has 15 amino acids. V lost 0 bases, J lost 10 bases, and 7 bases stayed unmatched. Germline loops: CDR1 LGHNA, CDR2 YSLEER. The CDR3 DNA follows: TGCGCCAGCAGCCAAGATAGAACTAGCGGGAGAAACCAGTACTTC. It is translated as CASSQDRTSGRNQYF.

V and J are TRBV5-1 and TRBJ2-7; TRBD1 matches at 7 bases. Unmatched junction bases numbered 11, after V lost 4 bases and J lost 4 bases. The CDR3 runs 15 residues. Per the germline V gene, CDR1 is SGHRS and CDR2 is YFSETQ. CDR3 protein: CASSAAGTDPYEQYF. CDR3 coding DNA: TGCGCCAGCAGCGCCGCCGGGACAGACCCTTACGAGCAGTACTTC.

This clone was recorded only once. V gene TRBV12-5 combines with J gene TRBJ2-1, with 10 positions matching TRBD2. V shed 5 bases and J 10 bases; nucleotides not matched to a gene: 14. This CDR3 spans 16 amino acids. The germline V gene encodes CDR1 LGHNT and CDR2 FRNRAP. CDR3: CASGPSLAGDLVEQFF. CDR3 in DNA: TGTGCTAGTGGTCCAAGTCTAGCGGGAGACCTTGTGGAGCAGTTCTTC.

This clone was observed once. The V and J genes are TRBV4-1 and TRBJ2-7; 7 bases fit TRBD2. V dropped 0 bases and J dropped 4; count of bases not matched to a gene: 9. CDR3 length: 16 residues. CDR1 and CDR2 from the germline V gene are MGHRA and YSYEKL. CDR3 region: CASSQDRGAGVYEQYF. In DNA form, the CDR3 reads TGCGCCAGCAGCCAAGATCGCGGGGCGGGAGTTTACGAGCAGTACTTC.

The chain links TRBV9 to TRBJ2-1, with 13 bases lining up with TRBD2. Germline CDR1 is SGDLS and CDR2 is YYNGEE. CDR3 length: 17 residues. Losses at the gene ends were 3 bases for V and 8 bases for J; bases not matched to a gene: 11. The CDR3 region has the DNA TGTGCCAGCAGCGCCGGGACTAGCGGGGCCCGGAACGATGAGCAGTTCTTC. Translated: CASSAGTSGARNDEQFF. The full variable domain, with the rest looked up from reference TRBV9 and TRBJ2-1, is DSGVTQTPKHLITATGQRVTLRCSPRSGDLSVYWYQQSLDQGLQFLIQYYNGEERAKGNILERFSAQQFPDLHSELNLSSLELGDSALYFCASSAGTSGARNDEQFFGPGTRLTVL.

The CDR3 region is CASSFRGNEQFF. CDR3 DNA sequence: TGTGCCAGCAGTTTCCGGGGCAATGAGCAGTTCTTC. The chain joins TRBV6-5 to TRBJ2-1, with D possibly TRBD2 on 5 matching bases. The length of the CDR3 is 12 residues. Per germline, CDR1 MNHEY and CDR2 SVGAGI. V gave up 4 bases and J gave up 6 bases, with 7 bases separating them.

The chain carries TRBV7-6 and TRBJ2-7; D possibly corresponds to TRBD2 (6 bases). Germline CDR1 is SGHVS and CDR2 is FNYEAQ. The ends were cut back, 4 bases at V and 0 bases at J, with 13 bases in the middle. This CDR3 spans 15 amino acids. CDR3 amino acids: CASSSKLASSYEQYF. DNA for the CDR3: TGTGCCAGCAGCTCCAAACTAGCTTCCTCCTACGAGCAGTACTTC.

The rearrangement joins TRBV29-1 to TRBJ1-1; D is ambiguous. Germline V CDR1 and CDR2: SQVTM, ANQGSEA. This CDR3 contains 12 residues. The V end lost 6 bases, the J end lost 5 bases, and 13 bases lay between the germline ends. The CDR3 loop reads CSVPTLNTEAFF. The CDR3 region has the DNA TGCAGCGTGCCCACCCTCAATACTGAAGCTTTCTTT.

The CDR3: CASSSRGEQGIGRYGYTF. The CDR3, as DNA: TGTGCCAGCAGTTCTCGGGGGGAACAGGGGATAGGGCGGTATGGCTACACCTTC. The chain recombines TRBV28 with TRBJ1-2; 7 nucleotides match TRBD1. The V segment lost 4 bases and the J segment 5 bases; nucleotides outside the gene matches: 19. CDR1 is MDHEN and CDR2 is SYDVKM in the germline V gene. The CDR3 contains 18 residues.